This T cell receptor beta chain stems from a study of cytomegalovirus exposure and HLA in healthy donors (dated by TCRdb to 2016 to 2017). Some background on the complete study: An earlier analysis of approximately 640 of the donors reported more than 250 Gb of sequence data and around 120 million unique TCR beta sequences from 150 million to 200 million T cells. An early release that covered 500 to 800 HLA-typed donors contained about 300 gigabases of sequencing data and 70 million to 100 million unique TCR sequences. Of the approximately 400 genotyped donors, roughly 85% fell in the genetic ancestry cluster associated with self-reported Caucasian donors. The study was designed to test whether signatures of past pathogen exposure could be identified by cataloging public T cell receptors. Using immunosequencing, the study profiled T cell repertoires from 640 or so subjects and related those repertoires to cytomegalovirus serostatus. Along with the approximately 670-subject first cohort, a separate validation cohort of approximately 110 different subjects was used. To predict cytomegalovirus infection status, the study combined high-throughput TCR immunosequencing, statistical association of individual TCRs with disease status, and machine learning. To study patterns of TCR occurrence, a later analysis re-analyzed previously published TCR beta repertoires from under 750 donors and added high-resolution HLA genotyping. Rather than using new phenotypic data, the later analysis identified candidate immune exposures from TCR beta sequences and from how often those sequences occurred across donors. An earlier analysis of approximately 580 of the donors used high-throughput TCR beta sequencing to judge whether each TCR beta V gene segment behaved as functional or pseudogenic. Donor age, sex, ethnicity and CMV serostatus were compiled alongside the repertoire data. Genome-wide SNP genotypes for about 55% of the 666 donors were used in a later genetic analysis, which treated that subset as a discovery cohort. All discovery cohort repertoires had been generated using a single sequencing platform. Both class I and class II loci were covered by HLA typing, at four-digit resolution. Typing coverage differed by locus: A, B, C, DRB1 and DQB1 were typed in about 620-640 donors, DQA1 in 522, DPA1 in roughly 590, and DPB1 in 472. Because of strong linkage in the cohort, a handful of DR-DQ haplotypes were treated as single units for association and clustering. On average, roughly 200,000 unique TCR beta nucleotide sequences were sequenced per donor among a few hundred genotyped donors of the cohort, with 15% to 20% of those sequences being non-productive.

Receptor amplification or capture employed the immunoSEQ multiplex PCR assay. The multiplex PCR relied on a mix of 60 forward primers for TCR Vbeta segments and 13 reverse primers for TCR Jbeta segments. The CDR3 region of rearranged TCR beta genes was amplified from genomic DNA by a multiplex PCR assay. The Illumina HiSeq System was used to sequence the amplified TCR beta libraries as 87-base-pair reads. In the source study's methods: A later analysis tallied about 77 million unique TCR beta chains across the roughly 610 repertoires, and 10 million to 11 million of those chains were shared by two or more donors. Raw reads were error-corrected and collapsed into unique sequences by a nearest-neighbor algorithm in which closely related sequences were merged to remove PCR and sequencing errors. CDR3 sequences were aligned to IMGT reference sequences to assign V, D and J gene segments. Each retained sequence needed at least a six-nucleotide match to both a V gene segment and a J gene segment. Rearrangements were classified as productive when the CDR3 lacked stop codons and remained in frame with V and J, and all other rearrangements were classified as non-productive. Following IMGT convention, CDR3 was defined as the stretch from the second conserved V-encoded cysteine to the conserved J-encoded phenylalanine. In an earlier analysis of 587 of the donors, sequences lacking an unambiguous match to a single V gene segment were excluded. In an earlier analysis of 587 of the donors, a V segment was called functional when productive rearrangements were above 56.7%, and segregating when the standard deviation between donors exceeded 5%. A statistical classification framework was built to diagnose cytomegalovirus status from the catalog of TCR beta chain sequences. In a later analysis, V and J genes were assigned by comparing TCR nucleotide sequences against IMGT/GENE-DB human TR gene sequences. A later analysis assigned CDR3 sequences and most-parsimonious VDJ recombination scenarios with the TCRdist pipeline. A later analysis defined each TCR beta chain by its CDR3 amino acid sequence plus V-gene family, and excluded reads lacking a unique V-gene family. As a way to deal with suspected cross-contamination and a sequencing artifact, a later analysis dropped roughly 620 nucleotide sequences that were highly shared and had low generation probability. In a later analysis, a clonal expansion index for each public chain was calculated from normalized within-repertoire ranks of inferred template counts. A later analysis computed generation probabilities with a VDJ recombination model fitted to out-of-frame rearrangements, and checked the results against IGoR. A later analysis scored TCR-TCR, TCR-HLA and TCR-CMV co-occurrence with hypergeometric tests, applying a repertoire-size bias correction to TCR pairs. False discovery rates were estimated in a later analysis by permuting HLA or CMV assignments 20 times. In a later analysis, co-occurring TCRs were grouped with DBSCAN, and TCRdist sequence similarity was added when clustering was performed within HLA-allele-positive subsets. Repertoires with fewer than 30,000 or more than 120,000 public chains, plus five repertoires with anomalous nucleotide sharing, were excluded from co-occurrence clustering. Not all clones reach the TCRdb copy of this immuneACCESS table, which keeps in-frame sequences only. Checked studies attribute under half of the gap to unresolved V genes and leave the rest unexplained. V and J calls and clone size are copied from that table; D and trimming were computed from the DNA. In all, the sample holds around 200,000 clones, and roughly 85% of those were seen once. The ten largest clones capture 4.4% of the sample.

A word on this clone: What this receptor recognizes is not known. No base quality information exists; no much larger clone differs at one position.

The cohort consisted of more than 650 healthy bone marrow donors. Cohort members were all nominally healthy when sampled, although unrecorded immune exposures were likely present. The donor tested CMV seropositive and was one of the 289 seropositive cohort members. Every donor gave a peripheral blood sample, and the peripheral blood mononuclear cells from that sample were used for TCR beta sequencing. Genomic DNA was extracted from the blood cell samples with the Qiagen DNeasy Blood Extraction Kit. The CDR3 covers 11 residues, taking in both the cysteine and the phenylalanine. The kept DNA is CDR3 alone, 33 bases in frame from the first base. The junction shows trimming of 5 bases on V and 7 bases on J, plus 7 bases between the germline ends. CDR1 and CDR2, per the germline V gene, are SGHRS and YFSETQ. Paper-wide results and their limitations: A later analysis reported that several top co-occurrence clusters appeared linked to parvovirus B19, influenza, CMV and Epstein-Barr virus. A further reported finding was that TCR beta sequences accurately predicted the HLA-A and HLA-B alleles for most subjects in the first cohort. CMV serostatus was the only immune exposure information available for the cohort. In an earlier analysis of around 600 of the donors, most TCR beta V segments appeared in productive rearrangements about 87% or about 30% of the time, broadly matching IMGT annotations. A cluster of highly shared sequence variants was judged likely to be a technical artifact of the sequencing pipeline. HLA typing was unavailable for some donors at each locus, so association tests used only the typed subset. A later analysis found that HLA-associated TCR beta chains were more clonally expanded and had lower generation probabilities than equally common non-associated chains. Because counts were too low, seventeen rarely observed V segments, including chromosome 9 orphons, were left out of the earlier analysis of roughly 600 of the donors. In vitro tests confirmed that a few of the cytomegalovirus-associated TCR beta chains recognize cytomegalovirus antigens. The study gave a list of around 170 TCR beta chains associated with cytomegalovirus. In a later genetic analysis, fewer N-insertions in productive TCRs were reported among donors in an Asian-associated ancestry cluster than the approximately 710-donor mean. A later genetic analysis associated a missense DCLRE1C variant with V-gene and J-gene trimming of TCR beta chains, and an independent cohort replicated the association. This cohort had only TCR beta chains sequenced, and the lack of alpha or paired-chain data limited which features could be detected. Assigning TCR associations to individual alleles was difficult when HLA alleles, especially DR and DQ, strongly co-occurred. Linkage disequilibrium might explain the correlated functional status among segregating V segments, but an unknown experimental factor could not be ruled out. The authors suggested that the approach could potentially be generalized to other disease states and immunological phenotypes. Cytomegalovirus status was reported to be diagnosed by the classifier with high specificity and sensitivity in both the original and validation cohorts. The 87-base-pair reads could not distinguish some IMGT-functional V segments, including TRBV6-2 and TRBV6-3, so those segments were excluded. Most TCR sequences were seen in very few donors, while some public TCRs were found in many individuals. Specific HLA alleles were associated with around 18,000 TCR beta sequences at a false discovery rate of 0.05 in a later analysis. Presence/absence analyses assumed roughly uniform sequencing depth across donors, an assumption that may not hold. According to a later analysis, most CMV-associated TCR beta chains appeared to be HLA-restricted, and the HLA associations seemed to be driven largely by CMV exposure. According to a later analysis, TCR association rates differed among HLA loci, with DRB1 alleles showing the most associated TCRs and HLA-C alleles showing the fewest.

This clonotype originated in a woman aged 30 to 39 in good health and CMV-seropositive. The chain is encoded by TRBV5-1 joined to TRBJ2-1; tentative D gene TRBD2, with 6 bases matching. Source material: PBMCs. The CDR3: CASRRGNEQFF. The nucleotide sequence is TGCGCCAGCAGACGGGGGAATGAGCAGTTCTTC.